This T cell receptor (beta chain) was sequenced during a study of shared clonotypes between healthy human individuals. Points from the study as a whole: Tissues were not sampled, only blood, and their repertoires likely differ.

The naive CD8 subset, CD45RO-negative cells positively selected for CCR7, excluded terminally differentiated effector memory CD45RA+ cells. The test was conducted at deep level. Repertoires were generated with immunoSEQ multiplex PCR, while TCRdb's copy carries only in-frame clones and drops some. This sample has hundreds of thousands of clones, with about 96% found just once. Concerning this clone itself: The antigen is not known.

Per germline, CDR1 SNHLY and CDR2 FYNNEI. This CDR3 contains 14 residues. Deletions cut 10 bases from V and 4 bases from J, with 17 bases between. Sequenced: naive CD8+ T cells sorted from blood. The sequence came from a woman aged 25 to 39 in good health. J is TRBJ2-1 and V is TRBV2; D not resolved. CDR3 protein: CATEDPLTYNEQFF. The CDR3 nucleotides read TGTGCCACTGAAGACCCGCTGACATACAATGAGCAGTTCTTC.